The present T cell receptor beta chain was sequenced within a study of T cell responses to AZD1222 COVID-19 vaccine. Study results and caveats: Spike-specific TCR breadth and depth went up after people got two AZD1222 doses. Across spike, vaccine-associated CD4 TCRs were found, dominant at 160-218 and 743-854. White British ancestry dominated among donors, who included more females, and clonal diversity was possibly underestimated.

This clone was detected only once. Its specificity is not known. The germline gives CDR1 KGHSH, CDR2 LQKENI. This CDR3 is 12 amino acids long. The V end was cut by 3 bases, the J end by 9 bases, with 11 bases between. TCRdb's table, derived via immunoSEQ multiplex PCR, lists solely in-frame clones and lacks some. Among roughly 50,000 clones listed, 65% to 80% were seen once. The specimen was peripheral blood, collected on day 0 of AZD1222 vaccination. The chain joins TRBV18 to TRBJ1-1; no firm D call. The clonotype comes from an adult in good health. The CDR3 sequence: CASSPSGYQAFF. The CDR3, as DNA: TGTGCCAGCTCACCTTCTGGCTATCAAGCTTTCTTT. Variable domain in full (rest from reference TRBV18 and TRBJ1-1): NAGVMQNPRHLVRRRGQEARLRCSPMKGHSHVYWYRQLPEEGLKFMVYLQKENIIDESGMPKERFSAEFPKEGPSILRIQQVVRGDSAAYFCASSPSGYQAFFGQGTRLTVV.